Each of the 4 T cell receptor beta chains below was sequenced from the same sample in a study of T-cell reconstitution after alpha-beta-depleted transplantation in children. As it was prepared, the TCRbeta library received unique molecular identifiers. TCRdb re-called the PCR reads with MiXCR, one entry per CDR3 protein. The sample holds some 520,000 distinct CDR3 sequences, 30% to 35% seen once. Sequences were derived from PBMCs from the stem cell graft donor, sampled from the stem cell graft. The source of these receptors is a human donor who donated a stem cell graft to a child with aplastic anemia.

The rearrangement uses TRBV24-1 and TRBJ1-2; 9 bases match TRBD1. This CDR3 is built from 13 residues. The germline CDR1 and CDR2 sequences are KGHDR and SFDVKD. J gave up 7 bases and V 4 bases, and 3 bases lay outside the gene matches. CDR3 protein: CATSDPGQGGYTF. In nucleotides, the CDR3 is TGTGCCACCAGTGACCCGGGACAGGGTGGCTACACCTTC.

This clonotype was recorded a few times. This rearrangement joins TRBV7-2 to TRBJ2-1, with TRBD2 identical over 7 bases. The V and J ends lost 10 bases and 7 bases, in that order; junction bases with no gene match: 10. The CDR3 runs 13 residues. The germline gives CDR1 SGHTA, CDR2 FQGNSA. The CDR3: CATRPAGLNEQFF. The CDR3 DNA is TGTGCCACCCGGCCAGCGGGACTTAATGAGCAGTTCTTC.

This rearrangement joins TRBV5-6 to TRBJ1-1; D is perhaps TRBD1 (6 bases). Germline V gene sequence: CDR1 SGHDT, CDR2 YYEEEE. V dropped 4 bases and J dropped 5 bases, with 21 bases sitting between them. The CDR3 totals 16 residues. The CDR3 sequence: CASSADGGRASTEAFF. CDR3 bases: TGTGCCAGCAGCGCGGACGGGGGGCGCGCGAGTACTGAAGCTTTCTTT.

This sequence joins TRBV5-1 and TRBJ2-2, with 8 bases fitting TRBD2. Germline V CDR1 and CDR2: SGHRS, YFSETQ. With 4 bases clipped from V and 2 bases from J, the junction kept 4 bases outside the gene matches. CDR3 length equals 15 residues. The DNA of the CDR3 is TGCGCCAGCAGCGAACTAGCGGTAAACACCGGGGAGCTGTTTTTT. Translation: CASSELAVNTGELFF.